This TCR beta chain was retrieved from a study of blood T cell repertoires in COVID-19. On the study more broadly: Acute and convalescent COVID-19 samples came from the United States, Italy and Spain.

Germline V gene data show CDR1 as SNHLY and CDR2 as FYNNEI. This CDR3 comprises 13 residues. Between the trimmed V and J ends, which lost 2 bases and 5 bases, there was a span of 7 bases. Libraries were prepared by immunoSEQ multiplex PCR; TCRdb keeps only in-frame clonotypes and omits some of them. The table shows approximately 210,000 clones, with more than 75% occurring only once. V and J are TRBV2 and TRBJ1-5; the D gene is possibly TRBD1 (6 bases). This sequence originates from a human donor in a cohort sampled during active COVID-19. What was sequenced was peripheral blood. The CDR3 nucleotides are TGTGCCAGCAGTGAACAGGGGCATCAGCCCCAGCATTTT. It codes for CASSEQGHQPQHF.